The source of this T cell receptor beta chain is a study of CD8+ T cells in alopecia areata. The CDR3 loop spans 15 amino acids. Germline assignment: CDR1 MGHRA and CDR2 YSYEKL. The V and J ends lost 4 bases and 4 bases respectively, with 16 bases between them. In each case, RNA was isolated and then reverse transcribed into cDNA as the sequencing template. Here immunoSEQ multiplex PCR was the method, and the copy in TCRdb shows in-frame clones only, minus some. The sample has 90,000 to 150,000 clones; about 50% are singletons. Stated treatment: oral pan-JAK inhibitor, 5-10 mg twice daily. The J gene is TRBJ1-1, the V gene TRBV4-1; possibly TRBD1 for D (5 bases). The sample here was CD4+ T cells sorted from blood, taken at week 4, from a patient treated with tofacitinib. This clonotype was obtained from a human donor with alopecia areata. The CDR3 loop is CASSRVPGIATEAFF. DNA for the CDR3: TGCGCCAGCAGCCGGGTCCCAGGGATAGCCACTGAAGCTTTCTTT.